The 29 T cell receptor beta chains below come from one sample, sequenced in a study of OX40 agonist ivuxolimab in advanced cancers. TCRdb keeps only in-frame clones here, not all; method: immunoSEQ multiplex PCR. The sample has some 66,000 clones, around four fifths seen once. Specimen: CD4+ or CD8+ T cells sorted from blood, collected in a trial of the OX40 agonist ivuxolimab. Receptor source: an adult with an advanced solid tumor such as melanoma, head and neck, liver or kidney cancer.

This clone was seen only once. The rearrangement uses TRBV5-1 and TRBJ2-3; possibly TRBD1 for D (5 bases). V was shortened by 1 base and J by 4 bases, with 19 bases between the two germline ends. The CDR3 loop spans 17 amino acids. Per the germline V gene, CDR1 is SGHRS and CDR2 is YFSETQ. This chain's CDR3 is CASSLRNGQGYSDTQYF. In nucleotides, the CDR3 is TGCGCCAGCAGCTTGAGGAATGGGCAGGGTTATTCAGATACGCAGTATTTT.

The chain links TRBV19 to TRBJ2-5; D is undetermined. The CDR3 length is 11 residues. In germline, CDR1 is LNHDA, CDR2 SQIVND (reference sequence). V was clipped by 4 bases and J by 4 bases, with 4 bases between them. CDR3 coding DNA: TGTGCCAGTAGTACGTTAGAGACCCAGTACTTC. Translation: CASSTLETQYF.

As to this clone: One end of the junction is discordant with germline, which a read error may explain. The rearrangement joins TRBV6-5 to TRBJ2-7, with no clear D. CDR1 and CDR2 (germline): MNHEY, SVGAGI. The CDR3 covers 12 residues. CDR3 bases: TGTGCCAGCAGATCACCGGACCGGCGGTTTCTCTTC. The encoded protein is CASRSPDRRFLF.

The chain links TRBV5-1 to TRBJ2-1; the match to TRBD2 covers 10 bases. Germline values: CDR1 SGHRS, CDR2 YFSETQ. The V gene end was trimmed by 6 bases and the J gene end by 0 bases; junction bases not matched to a gene: 15. CDR3 length equals 19 residues. The CDR3 here is CASTERTSGGIFSYNEQFF. In DNA form, the CDR3 reads TGCGCCAGCACCGAAAGGACTAGCGGAGGGATTTTCTCCTACAATGAGCAGTTCTTC.

This rearrangement joins TRBV12-2 to TRBJ2-4; no DNA check was done on the table's D call, TRBD1. TRBV12-2 has pseudogene status. This CDR3 has 17 amino acids. The CDR3 spells CASRLAHRDRLKNIQYF. CDR3 coding DNA: TGTGCAAGTCGCTTAGCACACCGTGACAGGCTCAAAAACATTCAGTACTTC.

The chain employs TRBV19 and TRBJ1-2, with 9 bases fitting TRBD1. V lost 4 bases and J lost 3; bases outside the gene matches: 12. This CDR3 comprises 17 residues. Germline lookup yields CDR1 LNHDA and CDR2 SQIVND (reference sequence). As DNA, the CDR3 is TGTGCCAGTAGTAGGCCCAGAACAGGGGGCGCGGACTATGGCTACACCTTC. As protein: CASSRPRTGGADYGYTF.

The rearrangement links TRBV19 to TRBJ1-2, with D perhaps TRBD1 (6 bases). Germline V CDR1 and CDR2: LNHDA, SQIVND (reference sequence). V lost 0 bases, J lost 4 bases, and 15 bases lay in between. The CDR3 loop spans 16 amino acids. In nucleotides, the CDR3 is TGTGCCAGTAGTATAGATCTCCCGGGGGCCGCCTATGGCTACACCTTC. It translates to CASSIDLPGAAYGYTF.

The chain recombines TRBV30 with TRBJ2-7; D gene uncertain. The CDR3 is 13 residues long. V lost 0 bases and J lost 7, with 13 bases in between. In germline, CDR1 is GTSNPN, CDR2 SVGIG (reference sequence). CDR3 amino acids: CAWSVRQVGEQYF. The DNA of the CDR3 is TGTGCCTGGAGTGTACGGCAGGTCGGGGAGCAGTACTTC.

This clone appeared once. The V call is TRBV14, the J call TRBJ1-4, with unresolved D. V lost 0 bases, J lost 6 bases, and 5 bases lay in between. The germline CDR1 and CDR2 sequences are SGHDN and FVKESK. CDR3 length equals 13 residues. The CDR3 nucleotides are TGTGCCAGCAGCCAAGAATTAGATGAAAAACTGTTTTTT. Translated: CASSQELDEKLFF.

This chain links TRBV7-2 with TRBJ2-3, with TRBD2 identical over 7 bases. In germline, CDR1 is SGHTA, CDR2 FQGNSA. The V segment lost 6 bases and the J segment 3 bases; nucleotides outside the gene matches: 3. The CDR3 extends over 13 amino acids. CDR3: CASSPGGTDTQYF. The CDR3 DNA is TGTGCCAGCAGTCCGGGAGGTACAGATACGCAGTATTTT.

The chain couples TRBV2 to TRBJ2-5; D is possibly TRBD2 (6 bases). Trimming cost V 4 bases and J 3 bases, with 9 bases left between them. Germline V CDR1 and CDR2: SNHLY, FYNNEI. The CDR3 totals 13 residues. The CDR3 loop reads CASSGGLEETQYF. CDR3 sequence (DNA): TGTGCCAGCAGTGGGGGACTGGAAGAGACCCAGTACTTC. The whole variable domain, filled in from reference TRBV2 and TRBJ2-5, reads EPEVTQTPSHQVTQMGQEVILRCVPISNHLYFYWYRQILGQKVEFLVSFYNNEISEKSEIFDDQFSVERPDGSNFTLKIRSTKLEDSAMYFCASSGGLEETQYFGPGTRLLVL.

The J gene is TRBJ2-5, the V gene TRBV4-1; tentatively, D is TRBD2 (7 bases). In germline, CDR1 is MGHRA, CDR2 YSYEKL. The CDR3 has 16 residues. The V end was cut by 1 base, the J end by 4 bases, with 16 bases between. The CDR3: CASSQAAGARLETQYF. Here the CDR3 DNA reads TGCGCCAGCAGCCAAGCCGCGGGGGCCCGCTTAGAGACCCAGTACTTC.

The chain is built from TRBV28 and TRBJ2-7; 11 nucleotides line up with TRBD2. The trim removed 2 bases at V and 6 bases at J, leaving 12 bases unmatched. The CDR3 is 17 amino acids. Looked up from germline, CDR1 is MDHEN and CDR2 is SYDVKM. As DNA, the CDR3 is TGTGCCAGCAGTTTACCCTTCGGGGCTAGCGGGAGGACCGAGCAGTACTTC. Amino acid sequence: CASSLPFGASGRTEQYF.

V and J are TRBV28 and TRBJ2-2; 7 positions match TRBD2. Trimming removed 7 bases from V and 6 bases from J; junction bases left unmatched: 8. Germline loops: CDR1 MDHEN, CDR2 SYDVKM. This CDR3 is built from 14 residues. Written as DNA, the CDR3 is TGTGCCAGCAAACCGGGACTAACATCCGGGGAGCTGTTTTTT. It codes for CASKPGLTSGELFF.

The DNA of the CDR3 is TGTGCCAGCAGCCGAACTTCAGGGTGGGACGGCTACACCTTC. Protein product: CASSRTSGWDGYTF. The V gene is TRBV2, the J gene TRBJ1-2; maybe TRBD1 (5 bases). V gave up 6 bases and J gave up 8 bases, with 19 bases separating them. Germline assignment: CDR1 SNHLY and CDR2 FYNNEI. CDR3 length: 14 amino acids.

This clone has only one observation. This chain joins TRBV7-9 and TRBJ1-4; D unresolved. Germline V gives CDR1 SEHNR, CDR2 FQNEAQ (reference sequence). The CDR3 consists of 13 residues. V was clipped by 3 bases and J by 4 bases, with 6 bases between them. The CDR3 sequence: CASSFLVNEKLFF. The DNA for the CDR3 is TGTGCCAGCAGCTTTTTGGTTAATGAAAAACTGTTTTTT. The whole variable domain, remainder taken from reference TRBV7-9 and TRBJ1-4, is DTGVSQNPRHKITKRGQNVTFRCDPISEHNRLYWYRQTLGQGPEFLTYFQNEAQLEKSRLLSDRFSAERPKGSFSTLEIQRTEQGDSAMYLCASSFLVNEKLFFGSGTQLSVL.

The genes are TRBV14 and TRBJ1-1; D call uncertain. The CDR3 is made up of 16 amino acids. The germline V gene has CDR1 SGHDN and CDR2 FVKESK. V lost 0 bases, J lost 5 bases, and 16 bases lay in between. CDR3 in amino acids: CASSQELGRGGTEAFF. As DNA, the CDR3 is TGTGCCAGCAGCCAAGAGCTGGGCAGAGGAGGTACTGAAGCTTTCTTT.

This chain uses TRBV12-5 with TRBJ1-4, with a possible D match to TRBD1 (6 bases). This CDR3 is 14 amino acids long. V lost 6 bases and J lost 4, with 12 bases in between. From germline, CDR1 is LGHNT and CDR2 FRNRAP. The CDR3 nucleotides are TGTGCTAGTGGCCCCGGACAGCTTAATGAAAAACTGTTTTTT. It yields the protein CASGPGQLNEKLFF.

V is TRBV6-1 and J is TRBJ2-1; 8 nucleotides match TRBD2. The CDR3 contains 15 residues. In germline, CDR1 is MNHNS, CDR2 SASEGT. Trimming cost V 0 bases and J 2 bases; bases outside gene matches: 0. The CDR3 loop reads CASSEASGAYNEQFF. In DNA form, the CDR3 reads TGTGCCAGCAGTGAAGCTAGCGGGGCCTACAATGAGCAGTTCTTC.

The J gene is TRBJ2-2, the V gene TRBV5-1; no firm D call. From germline, CDR1 is SGHRS and CDR2 YFSETQ. CDR3 length equals 13 residues. V shed 3 bases and J shed 6 bases, with 9 bases lying between them. The CDR3 spells CASSSNVAGELFF. The CDR3 bases are TGCGCCAGCAGCTCCAACGTGGCCGGGGAGCTGTTTTTT.

The chain is built from TRBV5-1 and TRBJ1-3; TRBD1 agrees at 9 bases. Germline-derived CDR1 and CDR2 are SGHRS and YFSETQ. The length of the CDR3 is 16 residues. Trimming cost V 0 bases and J 0 bases; bases outside gene matches: 1. CDR3 DNA: TGCGCCAGCAGCTTGGAGGGACAGGGCTCTGGAAACACCATATATTTT. Translated: CASSLEGQGSGNTIYF.

The V and J genes are TRBV28 and TRBJ2-5, with D unresolved. Germline CDR1 and CDR2: MDHEN and SYDVKM. V lost 3 bases to trimming and J lost 5 bases, with 7 bases between them. This CDR3 contains 12 residues. The CDR3: CASSFSWETQYF. Here the CDR3 DNA reads TGTGCCAGCAGTTTTAGCTGGGAGACCCAGTACTTC.

The V gene is TRBV11-2, the J gene TRBJ2-1; tentatively, D is TRBD1 (7 bases). CDR1 is SGHAT and CDR2 is FQNNGV in the germline V gene. V was cut by 2 bases and J by 6 bases, with 23 bases left in between. The CDR3 has 18 amino acids. Written as DNA, the CDR3 is TGTGCCAGCAGCTTATATGGGGGGCGGGACAGATACTTCAATGAGCAGTTCTTC. Translation gives CASSLYGGRDRYFNEQFF.

This clone was observed a single time. The chain links TRBV19 to TRBJ2-7; D gene unclear. The CDR3 is made up of 14 amino acids. In germline, CDR1 is LNHDA, CDR2 SQIVND (reference sequence). Trimming took off 1 base at V and 0 bases at J, with 7 bases between the two ends. This CDR3 reads CASSIATGSYEQYF. The CDR3 DNA reads as TGTGCCAGTAGTATAGCTACGGGCTCCTACGAGCAGTACTTC.

Here the CDR3 DNA reads TGTGCCAGCAGGCGACAGGGCGCCAACACTGAAGCTTTCTTT. Encoded protein: CASRRQGANTEAFF. The chain combines TRBV27 with TRBJ1-1; 7 nucleotides match TRBD1. This CDR3 spans 14 amino acids. CDR1 and CDR2 from the germline V gene are MNHEY and SMNVEV (reference sequence). V shed 6 bases, J shed 2 bases, and the junction held 6 bases outside the gene matches.

This clone was recorded many times. The chain employs TRBV19 and TRBJ1-1; no clear D. Germline CDR1 is LNHDA and CDR2 is SQIVND (reference sequence). Between the trimmed V and J ends, which lost 4 bases and 1 base, there was a span of 4 bases. The CDR3 runs 12 residues. DNA of the CDR3: TGTGCCAGTAGTAGACAGAACACTGAAGCTTTCTTT. It codes for CASSRQNTEAFF.

CDR3 DNA: TGTGCCAGCAGCTTGGGACCACGCACAGATACGCAGTATTTT. Amino acid sequence: CASSLGPRTDTQYF. The rearrangement joins TRBV7-2 to TRBJ2-3; D possibly matches TRBD1 or TRBD2 (5 bases each). CDR1 and CDR2 (germline): SGHTA, FQGNSA. The CDR3 runs to 14 residues. V lost 3 bases to trimming and J lost 1 base, with 8 bases between them. Variable domain in full (rest from reference TRBV7-2 and TRBJ2-3): GAGVSQSPSNKVTEKGKDVELRCDPISGHTALYWYRQSLGQGLEFLIYFQGNSAPDKSGLPSDRFSAERTGGSVSTLTIQRTQQEDSAVYLCASSLGPRTDTQYFGPGTRLTVL.

The chain has TRBV29-1 and TRBJ2-2; TRBD1 matches at 8 bases. Per germline, CDR1 SQVTM and CDR2 ANQGSEA. The ends lost 3 bases at V and 1 base at J; junction bases unmatched: 1. The CDR3 extends over 14 amino acids. This CDR3 is CSVDGQGNTGELFF. CDR3 nucleotide sequence: TGCAGCGTTGACGGACAGGGGAACACCGGGGAGCTGTTTTTT.

The chain combines TRBV7-2 with TRBJ1-1; D not resolved. The CDR3 runs to 13 residues. The germline CDR1 and CDR2 sequences are SGHTA and FQGNSA. The ends were cut back, 2 bases at V and 8 bases at J, with 12 bases in the middle. This CDR3 is CASSLRVLQEAFF. As DNA, the CDR3 is TGTGCCAGCAGCTTAAGAGTTTTACAGGAAGCTTTCTTT.